These T cell receptor beta chains were read from a single sample in a study of CD8+ T cells in alopecia areata. Here immunoSEQ multiplex PCR was the method, and the copy in TCRdb shows in-frame clones only, minus some. The sample lists about 140,000 clones, approximately 50% seen once, with 0.99% in the top ten. The specimen comprised CD4+ T cells sorted from blood, sampled at week 0. Source of these receptors: a human donor with alopecia areata. Each CDR3 is given with its conserved first and last residue. The order of the fields is V gene, CDR3 length, J gene, CDR3 protein.

TRBV7-2	13	TRBJ2-3	CASSLGSPDTQYF
TRBV28	14	TRBJ1-1	CASSRTGTNTEAFF
TRBV5-4	16	TRBJ2-2	CASSPGTSRSTGELFF
TRBV29-1	13	TRBJ2-5	CSVGGVAGETQYF
TRBV5-1	13	TRBJ1-1	CASSPRRNTEAFF
TRBV4-3	15	TRBJ1-3	CASSQDARPGNTIYF
TRBV30	15	TRBJ1-5	CAWSVGTGSNQPQHF
TRBV29-1	14	TRBJ1-3	CSVETGQGIDTIYF
TRBV29-1	11	TRBJ1-1	CSVDKSTEAFF
TRBV5-1	14	TRBJ1-4	CASSSDTRARVLFF
TRBV6-5	12	TRBJ1-1	CASSATAGGAFF
TRBV14	16	TRBJ2-1	CASSQLWREGRNEQFF
TRBV30	12	TRBJ2-1	CAWSNTVNEQFF
TRBV10-1	15	TRBJ2-3	CASSEIGSAGSTQYF
TRBV28	14	TRBJ2-7	CASTLGRRTYEQYF
TRBV4-3	17	TRBJ2-3	CASSQAWTSGSTDTQYF
TRBV11-2	15	TRBJ2-1	CASSLRRDTSNEQFF
TRBV25-1	14	TRBJ2-5	CASSVPGQGETQYF
TRBV30	12	TRBJ2-7	CAWSGGPGEQYF
TRBV2	13	TRBJ1-2	CASSLEEHYGYTF
TRBV5-1	15	TRBJ1-1	CASSLAGQGATEAFF
TRBV29-1	11	TRBJ2-7	CSVRDHYEQYF
TRBV19	15	TRBJ2-5	CASSIGGAGQETQYF
TRBV29-1	12	TRBJ2-2	CSVGGSSGELFF
TRBV15	14	TRBJ1-2	CATSRDRNRDGYTF
TRBV5-6	14	TRBJ1-2	CAGTTGRRGYGYTF
TRBV29-1	13	TRBJ1-1	CSPSTAVNTEAFF
TRBV9	16	TRBJ2-1	CASTPGGRVSYNEQFF
TRBV29-1	11	TRBJ2-7	CSGADSYEQYF
TRBV11-1	13	TRBJ1-2	CASSLDRGDGYTF
TRBV4-1	13	TRBJ2-1	CASSQVGLGEQFF
TRBV15	14	TRBJ1-1	CATSRDSGSGSAFF
TRBV9	16	TRBJ2-2	CASSVGPGGDTGELFF
TRBV29-1	12	TRBJ1-3	CSVRSSGNTIYF
TRBV5-1	14	TRBJ1-2	CASSQDTNAYGYTF
TRBV28	12	TRBJ1-5	CASKSGRQPQHF
TRBV18	16	TRBJ2-4	CASSPIQTVAKNIQYF
TRBV13	13	TRBJ2-7	CASSFRGTYEQYF
TRBV29-1	10	TRBJ2-3	CSVWDYTQYF
TRBV6-6	13	TRBJ2-2	CASYRGIAGELFF
TRBV19	14	TRBJ1-1	CASSIQGVNTEAFF
TRBV30	14	TRBJ2-2	CAWSEGIEAGELFF
TRBV30	12	TRBJ1-2	CAWGGTSYGYTF
TRBV29-1	14	TRBJ1-4	CSVERRTTNEKLFF
TRBV25-1	14	TRBJ2-7	CASSAADGTYEQYF
TRBV30	16	TRBJ2-3	CAWSSFTSASTDTQYF
TRBV29-1	15	TRBJ2-1	CSVVEWAGSQDEQFF
TRBV30	12	TRBJ1-1	CAWSIGAAEAFF
TRBV2	13	TRBJ2-7	CASKSGSGYEQYF
TRBV5-1	15	TRBJ1-2	CASSPTGTETYGYTF
TRBV5-1	14	TRBJ2-2	CASSLNPGAGELFF
TRBV15	15	TRBJ1-4	CATSRDRGVGEKLFF
TRBV7-6	14	TRBJ2-5	CASRGGSNSETQYF
TRBV29-1	13	TRBJ2-7	CSVGVGGPYEQYF
TRBV29-1	13	TRBJ2-5	CSVGQPRRETQYF
TRBV19	15	TRBJ1-4	CASSLTGGTNEKLFF
TRBV2	15	TRBJ1-1	CASSESGQRNTEAFF
TRBV29-1	15	TRBJ2-3	CSVDREGGSRYTQYF
TRBV4-2	17	TRBJ1-6	CASSQVGEGARESPLHF
TRBV29-1	15	TRBJ2-1	CSVEAPGPYYNEQFF